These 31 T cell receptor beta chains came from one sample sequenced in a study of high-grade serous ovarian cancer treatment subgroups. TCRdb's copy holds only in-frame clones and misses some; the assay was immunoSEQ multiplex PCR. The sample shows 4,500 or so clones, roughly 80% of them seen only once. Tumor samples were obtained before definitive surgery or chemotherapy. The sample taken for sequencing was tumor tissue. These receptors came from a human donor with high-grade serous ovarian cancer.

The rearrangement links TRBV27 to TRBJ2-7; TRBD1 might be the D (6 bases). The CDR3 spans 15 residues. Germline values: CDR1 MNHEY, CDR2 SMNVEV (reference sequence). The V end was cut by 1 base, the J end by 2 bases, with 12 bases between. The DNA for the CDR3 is TGTGCCAGCAGTTTATTGTTGGGGGCGACCTACGAGCAGTACTTC. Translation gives CASSLLLGATYEQYF.

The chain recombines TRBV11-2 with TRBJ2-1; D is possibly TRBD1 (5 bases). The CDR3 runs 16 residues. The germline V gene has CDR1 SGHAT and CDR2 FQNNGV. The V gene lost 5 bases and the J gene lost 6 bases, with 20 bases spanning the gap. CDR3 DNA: TGTGCCAGCAGCCCAGACGGACACCCATTAGGCAATGAGCAGTTCTTC. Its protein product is CASSPDGHPLGNEQFF.

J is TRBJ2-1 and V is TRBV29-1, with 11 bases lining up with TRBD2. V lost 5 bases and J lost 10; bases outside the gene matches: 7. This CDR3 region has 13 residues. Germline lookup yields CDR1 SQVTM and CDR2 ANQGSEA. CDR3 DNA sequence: TGCAGCGTTAGGGTAGCGGGGGGGGGCGAGCAGTTCTTC. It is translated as CSVRVAGGGEQFF.

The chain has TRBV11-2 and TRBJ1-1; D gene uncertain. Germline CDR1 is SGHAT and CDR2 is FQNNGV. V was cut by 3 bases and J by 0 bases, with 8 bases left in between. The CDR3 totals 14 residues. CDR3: CASSFGFVNTEAFF. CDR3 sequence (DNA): TGTGCCAGCAGCTTCGGGTTTGTGAACACTGAAGCTTTCTTT.

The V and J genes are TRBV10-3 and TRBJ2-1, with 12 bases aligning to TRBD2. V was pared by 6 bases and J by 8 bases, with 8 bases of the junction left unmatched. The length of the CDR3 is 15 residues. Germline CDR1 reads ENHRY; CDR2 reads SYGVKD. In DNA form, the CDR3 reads TGTGCCATCAGCCGGACTAGCGGGGCGCACGATGAGCAGTTCTTC. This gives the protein CAISRTSGAHDEQFF.

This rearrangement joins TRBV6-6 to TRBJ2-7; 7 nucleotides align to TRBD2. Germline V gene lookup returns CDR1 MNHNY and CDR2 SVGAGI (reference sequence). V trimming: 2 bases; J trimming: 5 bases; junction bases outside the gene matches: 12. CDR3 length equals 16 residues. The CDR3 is CASSYHPLTSSDEQYF. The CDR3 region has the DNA TGTGCCAGCAGTTACCATCCTTTGACTAGCTCGGACGAGCAGTACTTC.

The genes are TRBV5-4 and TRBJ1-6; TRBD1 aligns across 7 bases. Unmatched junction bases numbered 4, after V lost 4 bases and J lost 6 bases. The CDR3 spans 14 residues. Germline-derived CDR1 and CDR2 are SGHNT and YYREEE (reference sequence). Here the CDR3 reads CASSHDRANSPLHF. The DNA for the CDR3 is TGTGCCAGCAGCCACGACAGGGCTAATTCACCCCTCCACTTT.

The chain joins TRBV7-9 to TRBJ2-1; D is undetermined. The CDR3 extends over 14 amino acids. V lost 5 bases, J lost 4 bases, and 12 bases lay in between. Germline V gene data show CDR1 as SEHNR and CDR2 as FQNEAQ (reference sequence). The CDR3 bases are TGTGCCAGCAGCCTCCTCGACGGATACAATGAGCAGTTCTTC. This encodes CASSLLDGYNEQFF. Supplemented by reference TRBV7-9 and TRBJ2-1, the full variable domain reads DTGVSQNPRHKITKRGQNVTFRCDPISEHNRLYWYRQTLGQGPEFLTYFQNEAQLEKSRLLSDRFSAERPKGSFSTLEIQRTEQGDSAMYLCASSLLDGYNEQFFGPGTRLTVL.

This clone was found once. The CDR3 sequence: CASSEYNPRTGGSYGYTF. The CDR3 bases are TGTGCCAGCAGTGAATATAACCCGCGGACAGGGGGCTCTTATGGCTACACCTTC. The chain carries TRBV25-1 and TRBJ1-2, with 11 bases aligning to TRBD1. The CDR3 runs to 18 residues. Unmatched junction bases numbered 11, after V lost 0 bases and J lost 5 bases. The V gene's germline CDR1 is MGHDK and CDR2 SYGVNS.

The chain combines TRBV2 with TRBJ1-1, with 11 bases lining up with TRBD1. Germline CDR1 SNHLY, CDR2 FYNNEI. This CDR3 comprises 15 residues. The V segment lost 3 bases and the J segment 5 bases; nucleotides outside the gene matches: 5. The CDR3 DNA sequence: TGTGCCAGCAGTGAGGGGACAGGGGGTCGGACTGAAGCTTTCTTT. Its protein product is CASSEGTGGRTEAFF.

The CDR3 here is CSVDLLAQGGSPDTQYF. The CDR3 DNA reads as TGCAGCGTTGACCTACTGGCCCAGGGAGGGTCGCCAGATACGCAGTATTTT. The rearrangement uses TRBV29-1 and TRBJ2-3; 7 nucleotides align to TRBD2. Per the germline V gene, CDR1 is SQVTM and CDR2 is ANQGSEA. This CDR3 has 17 amino acids. Losses at the gene ends were 3 bases for V and 4 bases for J; bases not matched to a gene: 16.

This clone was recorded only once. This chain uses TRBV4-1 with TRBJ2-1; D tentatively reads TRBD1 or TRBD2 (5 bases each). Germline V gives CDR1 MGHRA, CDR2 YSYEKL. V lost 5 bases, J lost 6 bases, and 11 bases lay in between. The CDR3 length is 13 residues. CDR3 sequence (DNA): TGCGCCAGCAGCTATAGTGGGGGCAATGAGCAGTTCTTC. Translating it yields CASSYSGGNEQFF.

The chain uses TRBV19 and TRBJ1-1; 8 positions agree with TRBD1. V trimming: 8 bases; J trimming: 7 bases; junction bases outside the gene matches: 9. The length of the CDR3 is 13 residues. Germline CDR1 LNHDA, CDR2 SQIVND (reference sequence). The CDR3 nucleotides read TGTGCCAGTCGGAGGGACAGGCAATTTGAAGCTTTCTTT. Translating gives CASRRDRQFEAFF.

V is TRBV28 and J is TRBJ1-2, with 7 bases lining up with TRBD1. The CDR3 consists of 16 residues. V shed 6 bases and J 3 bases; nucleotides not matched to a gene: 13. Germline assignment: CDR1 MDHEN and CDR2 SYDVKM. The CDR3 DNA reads TGTGCCAGCAGCCACCCTAACAGGGGTCGTTACTATGGCTACACCTTC. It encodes CASSHPNRGRYYGYTF.

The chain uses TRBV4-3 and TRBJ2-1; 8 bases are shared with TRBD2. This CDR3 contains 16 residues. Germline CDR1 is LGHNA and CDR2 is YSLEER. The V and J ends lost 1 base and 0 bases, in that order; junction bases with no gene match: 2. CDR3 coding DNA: TGCGCCAGCAGCCAAGTAAGCGGGGGCTCCTACAATGAGCAGTTCTTC. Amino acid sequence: CASSQVSGGSYNEQFF.

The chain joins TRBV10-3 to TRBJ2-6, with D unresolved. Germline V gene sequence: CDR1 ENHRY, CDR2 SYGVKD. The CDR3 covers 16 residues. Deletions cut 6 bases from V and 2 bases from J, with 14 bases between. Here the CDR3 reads CAISLTTDPGANVLTF. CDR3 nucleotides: TGTGCCATCAGCCTTACTACAGATCCTGGGGCCAACGTCCTGACTTTC.

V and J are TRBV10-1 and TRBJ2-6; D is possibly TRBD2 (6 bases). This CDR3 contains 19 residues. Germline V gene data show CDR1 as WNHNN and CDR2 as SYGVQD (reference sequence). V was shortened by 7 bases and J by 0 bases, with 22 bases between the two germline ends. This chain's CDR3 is CASTQPGRPQVSGANVLTF. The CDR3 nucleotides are TGCGCCAGCACTCAACCGGGGAGGCCCCAGGTCTCTGGGGCCAACGTCCTGACTTTC.

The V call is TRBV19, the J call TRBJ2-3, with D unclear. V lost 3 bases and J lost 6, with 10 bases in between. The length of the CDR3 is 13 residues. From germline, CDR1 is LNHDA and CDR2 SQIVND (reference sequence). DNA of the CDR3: TGTGCCAGTAGTATGTCGACTCAGGATACGCAGTATTTT. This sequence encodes CASSMSTQDTQYF. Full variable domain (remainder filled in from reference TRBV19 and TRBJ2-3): DGGITQSPKYLFRKEGQNVTLSCEQNLNHDAMYWYRQDPGQGLRLIYYSQIVNDFQKGDIAEGYSVSREKKESFPLTVTSAQKNPTAFYLCASSMSTQDTQYFGPGTRLTVL.

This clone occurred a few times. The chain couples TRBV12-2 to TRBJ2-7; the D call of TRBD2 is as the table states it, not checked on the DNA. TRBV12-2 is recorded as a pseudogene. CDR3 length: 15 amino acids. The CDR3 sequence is CASRPDRGSSYEQYF. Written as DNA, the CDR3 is TGTGCAAGTCGCCCTGACCGGGGGAGCTCCTACGAGCAGTACTTC.

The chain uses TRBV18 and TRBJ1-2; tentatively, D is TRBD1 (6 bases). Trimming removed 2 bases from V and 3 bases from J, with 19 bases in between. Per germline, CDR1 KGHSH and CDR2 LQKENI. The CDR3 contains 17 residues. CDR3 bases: TGTGCCAGCTCACCAGGGGGGACGGAGGGGGACTACTATGGCTACACCTTC. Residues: CASSPGGTEGDYYGYTF.

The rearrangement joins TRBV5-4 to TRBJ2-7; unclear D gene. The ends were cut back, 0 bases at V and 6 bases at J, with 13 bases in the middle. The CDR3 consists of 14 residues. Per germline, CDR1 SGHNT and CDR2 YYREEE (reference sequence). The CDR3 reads CASSLEGGVGEQYF. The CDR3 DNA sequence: TGTGCCAGCAGCTTGGAGGGCGGAGTGGGCGAGCAGTACTTC.

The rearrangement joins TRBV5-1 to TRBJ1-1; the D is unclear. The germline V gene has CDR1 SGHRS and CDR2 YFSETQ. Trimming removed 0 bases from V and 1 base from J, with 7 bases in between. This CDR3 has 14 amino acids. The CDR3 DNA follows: TGCGCCAGCAGCTTGGAGGCTACGAACACTGAAGCTTTCTTT. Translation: CASSLEATNTEAFF. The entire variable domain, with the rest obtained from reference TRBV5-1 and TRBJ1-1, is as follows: KAGVTQTPRYLIKTRGQQVTLSCSPISGHRSVSWYQQTPGQGLQFLFEYFSETQRNKGNFPGRFSGRQFSNSRSEMNVSTLELGDSALYLCASSLEATNTEAFFGQGTRLTVV.

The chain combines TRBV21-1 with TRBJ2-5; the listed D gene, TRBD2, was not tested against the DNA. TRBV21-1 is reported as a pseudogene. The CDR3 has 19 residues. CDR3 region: CASSKAEPGLAGSGETQYF. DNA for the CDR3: TGTGCCAGCAGCAAAGCCGAACCGGGACTAGCGGGGAGTGGGGAGACCCAGTACTTC.

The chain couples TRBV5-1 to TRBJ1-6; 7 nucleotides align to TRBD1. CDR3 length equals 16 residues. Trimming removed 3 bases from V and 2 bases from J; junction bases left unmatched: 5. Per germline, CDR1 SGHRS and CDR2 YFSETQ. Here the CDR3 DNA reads TGCGCCAGCAGCTCACACAGGGGAACCTATAATTCACCCCTCCACTTT. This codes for CASSSHRGTYNSPLHF.

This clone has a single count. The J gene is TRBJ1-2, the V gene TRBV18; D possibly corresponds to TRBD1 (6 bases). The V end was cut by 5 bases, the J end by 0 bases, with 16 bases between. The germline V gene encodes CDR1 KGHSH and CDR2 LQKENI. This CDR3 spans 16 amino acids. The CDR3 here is CASSSQSRGTNYGYTF. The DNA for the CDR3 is TGTGCCAGCTCATCACAATCCAGGGGAACTAACTATGGCTACACCTTC.

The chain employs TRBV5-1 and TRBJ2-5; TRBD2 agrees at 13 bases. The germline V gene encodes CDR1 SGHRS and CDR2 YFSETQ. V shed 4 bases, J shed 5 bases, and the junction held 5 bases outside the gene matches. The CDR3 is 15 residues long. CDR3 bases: TGCGCCAGCAGCCAGGGGACTAGCGGGGAGGAGACCCAGTACTTC. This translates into CASSQGTSGEETQYF.

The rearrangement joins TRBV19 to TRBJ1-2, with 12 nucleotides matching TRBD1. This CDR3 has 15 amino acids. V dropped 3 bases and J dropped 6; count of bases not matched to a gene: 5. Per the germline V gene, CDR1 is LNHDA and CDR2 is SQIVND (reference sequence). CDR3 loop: CASSIVGQGADGYTF. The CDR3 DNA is TGTGCCAGTAGTATTGTGGGACAGGGGGCAGATGGCTACACCTTC.

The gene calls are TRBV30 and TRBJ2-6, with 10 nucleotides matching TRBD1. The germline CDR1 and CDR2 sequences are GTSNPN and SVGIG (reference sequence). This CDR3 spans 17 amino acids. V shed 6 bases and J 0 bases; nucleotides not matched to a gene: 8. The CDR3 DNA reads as TGTGCCTGTCTTCCGGGACAGGGGTTCTCTGGGGCCAACGTCCTGACTTTC. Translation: CACLPGQGFSGANVLTF.

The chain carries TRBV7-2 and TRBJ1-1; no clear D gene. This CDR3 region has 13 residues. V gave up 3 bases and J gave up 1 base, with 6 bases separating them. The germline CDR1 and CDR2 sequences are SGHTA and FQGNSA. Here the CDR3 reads CASSFHQNTEAFF. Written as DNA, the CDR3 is TGTGCCAGCAGCTTCCACCAGAACACTGAAGCTTTCTTT.

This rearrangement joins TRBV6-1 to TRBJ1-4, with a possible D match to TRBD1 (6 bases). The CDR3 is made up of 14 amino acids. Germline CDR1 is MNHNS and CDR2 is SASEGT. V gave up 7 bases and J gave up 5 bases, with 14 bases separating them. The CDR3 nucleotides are TGTGCCAGCATCGAGGGGGACCTGAATGAAAAACTGTTTTTT. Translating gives CASIEGDLNEKLFF.

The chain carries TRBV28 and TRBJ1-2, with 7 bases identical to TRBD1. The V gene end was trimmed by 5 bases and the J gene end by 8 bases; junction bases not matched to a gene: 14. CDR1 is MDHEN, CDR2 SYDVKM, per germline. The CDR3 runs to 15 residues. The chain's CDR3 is CASSAPDRVLLGYTF. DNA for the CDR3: TGTGCCAGCAGTGCCCCAGACAGGGTGCTCTTAGGCTACACCTTC.